The clone carrying this T cell receptor (beta chain) was recorded many times. Its antigen is as yet unknown. The data derive from a study of T cells after yellow fever vaccination. The study's findings and limits: Weaker in magnitude, the secondary response showed a faster peak on day 5 versus 15. Post-booster repertoires contained most primary-vaccination clones again (around 97% CD4, 85% to 90% CD8).

By 5'RACE template switching, TCR cDNA was produced, with a universal primer site and UMIs added in the process. TCRdb itself ran the 5' RACE reads through MiXCR, one entry per CDR3 protein. Found here are roughly 180,000 distinct CDR3 sequences, approximately 6.2% of them singletons; the top ten hold less than 3.5%. There are 15 residues in the CDR3. V shed 2 bases and J 10 bases; nucleotides not matched to a gene: 9. CDR1 is SGHAT, CDR2 FQNNGV, per germline. The chain carries TRBV11-2 and TRBJ2-1; TRBD2 agrees at 9 bases. The sequenced sample was CD4+ T cells sorted from PBMCs, obtained on the day of the first yellow fever vaccination. The sequence was collected from a man aged 18 to 30 who received the YFV17D yellow fever vaccine. The CDR3 DNA reads as TGTGCCAGCAGCTTATCTGCGGGGGGGTGGGAGGAGCAGTTCTTC. This gives the protein CASSLSAGGWEEQFF.